Relative to its sample, the clone carrying this T cell receptor (beta chain) is medium-sized (0.01 to 0.1%). Antigen: not known. TRB was amplified from around 250-460 ng of blood genomic DNA. The V gene's germline CDR1 is MNHEY and CDR2 SVGAGI. There are 15 residues in the CDR3. Trimming took 5 bases from V and 3 from J, leaving 16 bases between them. These data are taken from a study of T and B cells in COVID-19 patients. Study-wide results and caveats: Early severe-case samples and blood from mildly ill patients during symptoms were in short supply. No sequencing was yet done of CD4+, regulatory or CD8+ subsets, or of SARS-CoV-2-responsive or tetramer+ sorted cells.

Multiplex PCR with BIOMED2 TRB-A/B primer pools amplified TRB rearrangements. TCRdb recomputed calls from the multiplex PCR reads with MiXCR, one row per CDR3 protein. The sample lists tens of thousands of distinct CDR3 sequences; about 31% were seen once. This sequence was found in a human donor who had recovered from COVID-19. Specimen: blood. The chain has TRBV6-5 and TRBJ1-1, with D possibly matching TRBD1 (5 bases). The CDR3, as DNA: TGTGCCAGCAGTCCCCACCTGCAGGGAGACACTGAAGCTTTCTTT. Translating gives CASSPHLQGDTEAFF.